The clone carrying this TCR beta chain was picked up a small number of times. This specimen belongs to a study of shared clonotypes between healthy human individuals. V trimming: 7 bases; J trimming: 6 bases; junction bases outside the gene matches: 2. This CDR3 is 12 amino acids long. Germline values: CDR1 SGHTA, CDR2 FQGTGA. Produced via immunoSEQ multiplex PCR; TCRdb's table is partial and in-frame only. Here the sample spans approximately 460,000 clones, about 74% being singletons. The source material was PBMCs. The source of this sequence is a woman aged 40-49 years in good health. Some clones in this sample may be carry-over from other donors' samples. V is TRBV7-3 and J is TRBJ2-2; the match to TRBD1 covers 7 bases. CDR3 nucleotide sequence: TGTGCCAGCAACACAGGGGCCGGGGAGCTGTTTTTT. Its translation: CASNTGAGELFF.